This TCR beta chain appears in the sequencing data of a study of human T cells and chemical hapten exposure (dated by TCRdb to the early 2020s). A note on the overall study: For sensitization, 2% DPC in acetone was applied to a 2 cm by 2 cm area of upper inner arm skin. This study followed changes in the peripheral blood TCR repertoire in vivo during primary and secondary sensitization of alopecia patients to the hapten diphenylcyclopropenone (DPC). Blood for TCR sequencing was provided by twenty-nine alopecia patients at one to four time points (pre-sensitization, 2, 6 and 24 weeks). Patch testing was performed on the upper back with Finn chambers containing 0.01% DPC, and the patch tests were scored after 6 days according to International Contact Dermatitis Research Group standards. Blood was sampled from patients pre-sensitization (week 0) and at 2, 6 and about 24 weeks after DPC sensitization. Patients additionally received weekly therapeutic DPC doses to the scalp throughout the approximately 25-week study period. The libraries were sequenced as a pool, and the TCR yield per sample differed mostly because of small variations in library volumes within the pool. The patient cohort, mostly female, included alopecia areata with under or over 50% scalp involvement, alopecia totalis and alopecia universalis. Beyond this particular receptor, the publication reports: The number of PT1 expanded TCRs positively correlated with patch test score, significant at thresholds 8, 16 and 32 but not 4. DPC sensitization did not change the number of TCRs with a frequency above 1 in 1000, and there was no evidence of changes in global repertoire structure. After repeated subsampling, changes were observed in the strength of the expansion versus patch-test correlation and in the threshold at which the correlation became significant. Alopecia, a presumed autoimmune disease, was present in all patients, so the immune response of the patients might differ from that of healthy individuals. Compared with pre-sensitization or healthy control sets, expanded TCRs formed significantly more large CDR3 similarity clusters, which is consistent with antigen-driven responses.

The sample's time point label is to be understood as: pre-sensitization, week 0. This specimen's treatment or condition label, interpreted: therapeutic diphenylcyclopropenone sensitization with weekly scalp DPC. Blood at each patch-test visit was drawn before the patch test was applied. Patients were eligible if aged 18 to 70, diagnosed with alopecia and judged suitable for DPC therapy, and pregnant patients were excluded. Total RNA was isolated from unfractionated whole blood collected in Tempus Blood RNA tubes. The protocol used for the library was RACE. The sequencer listed for this sample is NextSeq 500. Library preparation attached unique molecular identifiers to individual cDNA molecules for quantitative, reproducible TCR counting. Both TCR alpha and TCR beta chains were sequenced from each blood RNA sample. From the authors' description of their analysis: The median number of TCRs per sample was some 100,000, ranging from about 20,000 to 750,000. The Decombinator software suite was used to annotate V, J and CDR3 in the TCR reads. For PS versus PT1 abundance plots, all samples were subsampled to the same number of TCRs (28,000). TCRs were defined as expanded if absent before sensitization and observed at least eight times at the 2-week time point. TCRdb reran the public reads through fastp at Q25 and MiXCR, keeping productive beta chains. Here each entry gathers all rows of one CDR3 protein and keeps the most common genes and DNA. It is TCRdb's table, rather than the study itself, that gives the V and J calls and clone size. The sample yields 100,000 to 150,000 distinct CDR3 sequences; less than 15% were counted once. Around 2.7% of the sample is taken by the ten largest.

The CDR1 and CDR2 encoded by the germline V gene (reference sequence) are DFQATT and SNEGSKA. Reading from cysteine to phenylalanine, the CDR3 counts 12 amino acids. The sequence is cut down to CDR3 DNA, 36 bases in frame from base 1. The V end loses 7 bases and the J end loses 4 bases, and a stretch of 13 bases separates them. Comment on this clonotype: Its antigen specificity is not known. A much larger clone sits a single nucleotide away, making a read error possible.

The sequencing used whole blood, collected in connection with sensitization to the hapten diphenylcyclopropenone (DPC). The TCR was taken from a woman younger than 35 with alopecia areata. Some clones in this sample may be carry-over from other donors' samples. The rearrangement joined TRBV20-1 to TRBJ1-2; the D gene is perhaps TRBD1, from 6 matching bases. Here the CDR3 is given as CSDLRDTYGYTF. The nucleotide sequence reads as follows: TGCAGTGATCTACGGGACACCTATGGCTACACCTTC.